This entry is about one T cell receptor beta chain. The antigen remains undetermined. The length of the CDR3 is 13 residues. CDR1 is LGHNT and CDR2 is FRNRAP in the germline V gene. Using its own MiXCR run on the reads, TCRdb lists one record per CDR3 protein. The sample includes 450,000 to 650,000 distinct CDR3 sequences, approximately 26% of them seen just once. These data are taken from a study of T cell repertoires in cytomegalovirus infection. The study's findings and limits: CMV carriers with the relevant HLA were identified by cumulative public TCR beta family frequency.

This TCR was sampled from a human donor in good health (CMV status not recorded). Some clones in this sample may be carry-over from other donors' samples. The V call is TRBV12-5, the J call TRBJ2-3, with 10 bases that match TRBD2. Sequenced sample: PBMCs. CDR3 bases: TGTGCCGATAGACTAGCGGGTGAGGATACGCAGTATTTT. This codes for CADRLAGEDTQYF. The whole variable domain, filled in from reference TRBV12-5 and TRBJ2-3, reads DARVTQTPRHKVTEMGQEVTMRCQPILGHNTVFWYRQTMMQGLELLAYFRNRAPLDDSGMPKDRFSAEMPDATLATLKIQPSEPRDSAVYFCADRLAGEDTQYFGPGTRLTVL.